The 13 T cell receptor beta chains in this list originate from one sample, sequenced in a study of T cell clones after liver transplantation (dated by TCRdb to the late 2010s). Library construction relied on the immunoSEQ multiplex PCR assay. In its TCRdb copy, this immuneACCESS table keeps in-frame sequences only and misses some clones. Where compared with another copy, unresolved V genes explain less than half of these, and the others have no known cause. For this sample the table gives about 70,000 clones, of which approximately 80% were detected only once. The ten largest clones add up to approximately 0.77% of the sample. Sequencing used CD4+ T cells from blood, obtained 12 months after liver transplant. The receptors derive from a human patient who received a liver transplant. Some T cells seen after a transplant may have their origin in the graft donor.

V and J are TRBV30 and TRBJ1-2, with D hard to call. CDR1 GTSNPN and CDR2 SVGIG come from the germline V gene (reference sequence). Trimming took 0 bases from V and 4 from J, leaving 18 bases between them. CDR3 length equals 16 residues. The CDR3 loop reads CAWSVLGFRSGYGYTF. As DNA, the CDR3 is TGTGCCTGGAGTGTACTAGGGTTTAGGAGCGGCTATGGCTACACCTTC.

The CDR3 DNA reads TGCGCCAGCAGCTCGCCCGGGGCGATTAAGAACACCGGGGAGCTGTTTTTT. This sequence encodes CASSSPGAIKNTGELFF. The chain carries TRBV5-1 and TRBJ2-2, with D possibly being TRBD1 or TRBD2 (5 bases each). Per the germline V gene, CDR1 is SGHRS and CDR2 is YFSETQ. The CDR3 is made up of 17 amino acids. Trimming took off 3 bases at V and 1 base at J, with 16 bases between the two ends.

The V call is TRBV19, the J call TRBJ1-5; a possible D gene is TRBD1 (5 bases). Germline V gives CDR1 LNHDA, CDR2 SQIVND (reference sequence). The CDR3 is 16 amino acids. The ends were cut back, 6 bases at V and 2 bases at J, with 17 bases in the middle. CDR3 nucleotide sequence: TGTGCCAGTAGCCCAGACGGGACTAGGGGCAATCAGCCCCAGCATTTT. It translates to CASSPDGTRGNQPQHF.

This clone was seen just once. This chain uses TRBV2 with TRBJ2-1, with 7 bases that match TRBD2. With V trimmed by 6 bases and J by 7 bases, 9 bases remained unmatched. CDR3 size: 14 residues. Germline CDR1 SNHLY, CDR2 FYNNEI. CDR3 loop: CASSRDLGGNEQFF. The CDR3 coding sequence is TGTGCCAGCAGCAGAGATCTCGGGGGGAATGAGCAGTTCTTC. The whole variable domain, remainder taken from reference TRBV2 and TRBJ2-1, is EPEVTQTPSHQVTQMGQEVILRCVPISNHLYFYWYRQILGQKVEFLVSFYNNEISEKSEIFDDQFSVERPDGSNFTLKIRSTKLEDSAMYFCASSRDLGGNEQFFGPGTRLTVL.

This chain joins TRBV19 and TRBJ1-5; TRBD1 agrees at 7 bases. The CDR3 has 15 amino acids. CDR1 is LNHDA, CDR2 SQIVND, per germline (reference sequence). J was trimmed by 4 bases and V by 4 bases; bases with no gene match: 7. CDR3: CASSTRDSRNQPQHF. The CDR3 bases are TGTGCCAGTAGTACCCGGGACAGCCGAAATCAGCCCCAGCATTTT.

This chain joins TRBV2 and TRBJ1-2; D is undetermined. CDR3 length equals 14 residues. V was clipped by 6 bases and J by 8 bases, with 19 bases between them. In germline, CDR1 is SNHLY, CDR2 FYNNEI. The CDR3: CASRGLVTAGGYTF. CDR3 DNA: TGTGCCAGCAGGGGCCTTGTCACGGCGGGAGGCTACACCTTC.

The chain recombines TRBV5-4 with TRBJ1-2; D remains unclear. The CDR3 contains 15 residues. The V gene lost 4 bases and the J gene lost 4 bases, with 17 bases spanning the gap. Per the germline V gene, CDR1 is SGHNT and CDR2 is YYREEE (reference sequence). The CDR3 DNA reads TGTGCCAGCAGCCCGGAGTGGGGTAAGGGCTATGGCTACACCTTC. It translates to CASSPEWGKGYGYTF.

The CDR3 DNA sequence: TGTGCCAGCAGCACCCCCGACAGGGGCAAAAACTATGGCTACACCTTC. It translates to CASSTPDRGKNYGYTF. The J gene is TRBJ1-2, the V gene TRBV7-8; TRBD1 aligns across 8 bases. Germline loops: CDR1 SGHVS, CDR2 FQNEAQ. This CDR3 comprises 16 residues. The V and J ends lost 5 bases and 2 bases, in that order; junction bases with no gene match: 10.

This chain uses TRBV5-1 with TRBJ1-4, with 9 bases identical to TRBD1. V dropped 4 bases and J dropped 2; count of bases not matched to a gene: 6. Germline V gives CDR1 SGHRS, CDR2 YFSETQ. This CDR3 is built from 16 residues. In nucleotides, the CDR3 is TGCGCCAGCAGCCCGGGACAGGGAGGCACTAATGAAAAACTGTTTTTT. Translation: CASSPGQGGTNEKLFF.

The V and J genes are TRBV5-1 and TRBJ2-1; D is unresolved. The CDR3 has 13 residues. Germline V gene data show CDR1 as SGHRS and CDR2 as YFSETQ. V was trimmed by 0 bases and J by 4 bases, leaving 5 bases between them. The CDR3 DNA follows: TGCGCCAGCAGCTTGGACGGTTACAATGAGCAGTTCTTC. It yields the protein CASSLDGYNEQFF.

V and J are TRBV5-1 and TRBJ2-7; D is undetermined. Germline-derived CDR1 and CDR2 are SGHRS and YFSETQ. The CDR3 is made up of 14 amino acids. Trimming took off 0 bases at V and 3 bases at J, with 10 bases between the two ends. DNA of the CDR3: TGCGCCAGCAGCTTGGTGGGATACGGCTACGAGCAGTACTTC. It specifies CASSLVGYGYEQYF.

The rearrangement joins TRBV28 to TRBJ2-5; tentatively, D is TRBD2 (6 bases). Trimming took 7 bases from V and 5 from J, leaving 17 bases between them. Germline lookup yields CDR1 MDHEN and CDR2 SYDVKM. The CDR3 loop spans 14 amino acids. The CDR3 sequence: CASIGAGRRETQYF. CDR3 sequence (DNA): TGTGCCAGCATTGGGGCGGGGCGCCGGGAGACCCAGTACTTC.

The V and J genes are TRBV19 and TRBJ2-2; a possible D gene is TRBD2 (6 bases). There are 15 residues in the CDR3. V was cut by 4 bases and J by 7 bases, with 16 bases left in between. From germline, CDR1 is LNHDA and CDR2 SQIVND (reference sequence). The CDR3 here is CASSNPGGRNGELFF. DNA of the CDR3: TGTGCCAGTAGTAACCCAGGAGGGCGGAACGGGGAGCTGTTTTTT.